The entry below gives a single T cell receptor beta chain sequence along with its context. Its antigen is unknown. This record comes from a study of T cells after yellow fever vaccination. The study's findings and limits: Subsequent booster samples again held most clones from primary vaccination (under 98% CD4, 85% to 90% CD8).

In TCRdb, the 5' RACE reads were re-called with MiXCR into one record per CDR3 protein. The data show 60,000 to 95,000 distinct CDR3 sequences, more than 5.5% seen once. This sequence was found in a man in his late teens or twenties who received the YFV17D yellow fever vaccine. Sequencing used CD8+ T cells sorted from PBMCs, obtained approximately 11 days after the first yellow fever vaccination.

CDR3 DNA: TGTGCCAGCAGCTACGACAGTTATGGCTACACCTTC. It yields the protein CASSYDSYGYTF. This sequence joins TRBV7-9 and TRBJ1-2, with D possibly TRBD1 on 5 matching bases. Trimming pared 4 bases from V and 5 bases from J, leaving 8 bases between. The CDR3 spans 12 residues. Germline loops: CDR1 SEHNR, CDR2 FQNEAQ (reference sequence).